These T cell receptor beta chains were read from a single sample in a study of cytomegalovirus exposure and HLA in healthy donors. Repertoires were generated with immunoSEQ multiplex PCR, while TCRdb's copy carries only in-frame clones and drops some. This repertoire shows around 78,000 clones, about 78% found once; its top ten account for about 1.1%. The sequencing sample was made of PBMCs. The receptor set was obtained from a male donor in good health and CMV-seronegative. The CDR3 runs from the conserved cysteine through the conserved F or W. Each record gives: CDR3 protein, CDR3 DNA, J gene, V gene, D gene, clone size. The D gene is left open where the match is weak. Size is omitted from some rows. Given values are once, few, many or a class for expanded clones.

CASSTPGQAREAFF	TGTGCCAGCAGCACACCCGGACAGGCCCGTGAAGCTTTCTTT	TRBJ1-1	TRBV5-4	TRBD1	once
CASSGGETEAFF	TGTGCCAGCAGTGGGGGGGAGACTGAAGCTTTCTTT	TRBJ1-1	TRBV2	-	-
CATQLARGETQYF	TGCGCCACCCAACTAGCCCGCGGAGAGACCCAGTACTTC	TRBJ2-5	TRBV10-1	-	once
CASSDSGAAPYNEQFF	TGTGCCAGCAGTGACTCTGGAGCGGCACCATACAATGAGCAGTTCTTC	TRBJ2-1	TRBV6-4	-	once
CASRRPYGGGAEAFF	TGTGCCAGCAGACGCCCGTACGGAGGGGGGGCTGAAGCTTTCTTT	TRBJ1-1	TRBV6-5	-	-
CASLAVSNQPQHF	TGTGCCAGCCTCGCGGTTAGCAATCAGCCCCAGCATTTT	TRBJ1-5	TRBV6-5	-	-
CASSYGGTNEKLFF	TGTGCCAGCAGTTATGGGGGGACTAATGAAAAACTGTTTTTT	TRBJ1-4	TRBV27	-	-
CAWSPGGGTEAFF	TGTGCCTGGAGCCCCGGGGGAGGGACTGAAGCTTTCTTT	TRBJ1-1	TRBV30	-	few
CASQGGSLTYEQYF	TGTGCCTCCCAGGGTGGGTCCCTAACCTACGAGCAGTACTTC	TRBJ2-7	TRBV30	-	-
CASSGTSGSGYTF	TGTGCCAGCAGTGGGACTTCGGGGAGCGGCTACACCTTC	TRBJ1-2	TRBV2	-	-
CASSPEDRGQPQHF	TGTGCCAGCAGCCCAGAAGACAGGGGTCAGCCCCAGCATTTT	TRBJ1-5	TRBV7-9	TRBD1	-
CASSYTGTGGFYEQYF	TGTGCCAGCAGTTACACCGGGACAGGGGGCTTCTACGAGCAGTACTTC	TRBJ2-7	TRBV27	TRBD1	-
CASSLDQGHFNEQFF	TGTGCCAGCAGCTTAGACCAGGGTCATTTCAATGAGCAGTTCTTC	TRBJ2-1	TRBV7-9	-	-
CASSPTVEHEQFF	TGTGCCAGCAGTCCAACCGTGGAGCATGAGCAGTTCTTC	TRBJ2-1	TRBV7-6	-	-
CASSQDDRGPGNTIYF	TGTGCCAGCAGCCAAGATGACAGGGGGCCTGGAAACACCATATATTTT	TRBJ1-3	TRBV4-2	TRBD1	-
CASIWGRDLYEQYF	TGTGCCAGCATTTGGGGGCGCGACCTCTACGAGCAGTACTTC	TRBJ2-7	TRBV21-1	-	-
CASSRVSGTSGPYNEQFF	TGTGCCAGCAGCCGGGTATCCGGGACTAGCGGCCCCTACAATGAGCAGTTCTTC	TRBJ2-1	TRBV4-2	TRBD2	-
CSSSQIYTEAFF	TGTTCCAGCAGCCAAATTTACACTGAAGCTTTCTTT	TRBJ1-1	TRBV7-9	-	-
CASSQAGELFF	TGCGCCAGCAGCCAAGCGGGGGAGCTGTTTTTT	TRBJ2-2	TRBV4-1	-	-
CASSLFWDRDTGELFF	TGTGCCAGCAGCTTATTTTGGGACAGGGATACCGGGGAGCTGTTTTTT	TRBJ2-2	TRBV7-2	TRBD1	-
CASSVVHGEGYTF	TGTGCCAGCAGCGTAGTCCACGGGGAAGGCTACACCTTC	TRBJ1-2	TRBV9	-	few
CAWSPVRGPQDGYPF	TGTGCCTGGAGTCCGGTTAGGGGGCCTCAGGATGGCTACCCCTTC	TRBJ1-2	TRBV30	TRBD1	-
CASSKPSSWETQYF	TGTGCCAGCAGCAAACCCAGTTCTTGGGAGACCCAGTACTTC	TRBJ2-5	TRBV7-9	-	-
CASSFNPGQNNQPQHF	TGTGCCAGCAGCTTTAATCCGGGACAGAACAATCAGCCCCAGCATTTT	TRBJ1-5	TRBV7-8	TRBD1	-
CASSLPEMNTEAFF	TGTGCCAGCAGCTTACCAGAAATGAACACTGAAGCTTTCTTT	TRBJ1-1	TRBV7-9	-	once
CASSPPSGGAKYEQYF	TGTGCCAGCTCACCACCTAGCGGGGGGGCGAAATACGAGCAGTACTTC	TRBJ2-7	TRBV18	TRBD2	-
CASSWGQPNEKLFF	TGCGCCAGCAGCTGGGGACAGCCTAATGAAAAACTGTTTTTT	TRBJ1-4	TRBV5-1	TRBD1	-
CASNRYSNSPLHF	TGTGCCAGTAATCGCTACAGTAATTCACCCCTCCACTTT	TRBJ1-6	TRBV28	-	-
CASSQQGLENIQYF	TGTGCCAGCAGTCAACAGGGATTGGAAAACATTCAGTACTTC	TRBJ2-4	TRBV27	-	-
CASSQEGKTSVGEQFF	TGCGCCAGCAGCCAAGAGGGTAAAACTAGCGTCGGTGAGCAGTTCTTC	TRBJ2-1	TRBV4-3	TRBD2	-
CASSQTGDRGSSPLHF	TGCGCCAGCAGCCAAACGGGGGACAGGGGGAGTTCACCCCTCCACTTT	TRBJ1-6	TRBV4-3	TRBD1	-
CASSFGGTSTDTQYF	TGCGCCAGCAGCTTTGGAGGCACTAGCACAGATACGCAGTATTTT	TRBJ2-3	TRBV5-1	-	-
CASSPILADYNEQFF	TGTGCCAGCAGCCCCATACTAGCGGACTACAATGAGCAGTTCTTC	TRBJ2-1	TRBV6-5	TRBD2	-
CASSLRPPGLALSSYNEQFF	TGTGCCAGCAGTTTAAGACCCCCGGGACTAGCCCTGAGCTCCTACAATGAGCAGTTCTTC	TRBJ2-1	TRBV27	TRBD2	-
CASRDSGGFQETQYF	TGTGCCAGCCGGGATAGCGGGGGATTCCAAGAGACCCAGTACTTC	TRBJ2-5	TRBV6-6	TRBD2	-
CASSSNSQETQYF	TGTGCCAGCAGCTCAAACTCTCAAGAGACCCAGTACTTC	TRBJ2-5	TRBV11-2	-	-
CASSPSRSGRGTGELFF	TGTGCCAGCAGTCCCTCTCGTTCGGGCAGGGGAACCGGGGAGCTGTTTTTT	TRBJ2-2	TRBV27	-	-
CASSPGTGSNQPQHF	TGCGCCAGCAGCCCGGGGACAGGCAGCAATCAGCCCCAGCATTTT	TRBJ1-5	TRBV5-1	TRBD1	-
CASSIAASGQETQYF	TGTGCCAGTAGTATAGCGGCTAGCGGCCAAGAGACCCAGTACTTC	TRBJ2-5	TRBV19	TRBD2	-
CASSGGLAAETQYF	TGTGCCAGCAGTGGGGGACTAGCAGCAGAGACCCAGTACTTC	TRBJ2-5	TRBV6-1	TRBD2	few
CASSFTGVPNTEAFF	TGCGCCAGCAGCTTTACAGGGGTCCCGAACACTGAAGCTTTCTTT	TRBJ1-1	TRBV5-1	TRBD1	-
CASSELGGGGYTF	TGTGCCAGCAGTGAGTTGGGGGGGGGCGGCTACACCTTC	TRBJ1-2	TRBV6-1	-	-